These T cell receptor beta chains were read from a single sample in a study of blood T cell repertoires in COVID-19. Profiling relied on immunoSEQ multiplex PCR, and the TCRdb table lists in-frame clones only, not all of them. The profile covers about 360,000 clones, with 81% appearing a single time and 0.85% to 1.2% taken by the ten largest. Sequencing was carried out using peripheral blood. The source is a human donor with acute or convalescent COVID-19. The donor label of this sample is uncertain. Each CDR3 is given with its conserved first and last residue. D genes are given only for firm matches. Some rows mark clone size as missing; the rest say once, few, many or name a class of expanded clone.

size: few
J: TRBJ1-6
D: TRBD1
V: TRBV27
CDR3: CASKGQGNSPLHF
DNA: TGTGCCAGTAAAGGACAGGGGAATTCACCCCTCCACTTT

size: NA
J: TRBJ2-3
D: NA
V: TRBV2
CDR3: CASSPVGALGTDTQYF
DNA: TGTGCCAGCAGCCCTGTTGGGGCTTTGGGCACAGATACGCAGTATTTT

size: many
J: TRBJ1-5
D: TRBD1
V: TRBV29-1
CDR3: CSVGGDSDQPQHF
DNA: TGCAGCGTTGGGGGGGACAGCGATCAGCCCCAGCATTTT

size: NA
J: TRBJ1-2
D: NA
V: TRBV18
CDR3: CASSSLVDYGYTF
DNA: TGTGCCAGCTCTTCCTTGGTAGACTATGGCTACACCTTC

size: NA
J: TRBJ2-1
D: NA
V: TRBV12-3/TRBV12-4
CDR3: CASRLDSSRQFF
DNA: TGTGCCAGCAGATTAGACAGTTCGAGGCAGTTCTTC

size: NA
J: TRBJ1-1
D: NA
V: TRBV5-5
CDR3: CASSLYAGGNTEAFF
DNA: TGTGCCAGCAGCTTGTATGCCGGAGGGAACACTGAAGCTTTCTTT

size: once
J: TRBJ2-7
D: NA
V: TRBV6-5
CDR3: CASSLRSVSYEQYF
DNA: TGTGCCAGCAGCCTTAGATCCGTATCCTACGAGCAGTACTTC

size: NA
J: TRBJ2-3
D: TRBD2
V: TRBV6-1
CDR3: CASSEPYLLAGTTDTQYF
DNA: TGTGCCAGCAGTGAACCATACCTGTTAGCGGGGACCACAGATACGCAGTATTTT

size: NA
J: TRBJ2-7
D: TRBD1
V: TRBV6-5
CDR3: CALTQGDSYEQYF
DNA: TGTGCTCTCACCCAGGGGGATTCCTACGAGCAGTACTTC

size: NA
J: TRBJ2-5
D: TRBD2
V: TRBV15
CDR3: CATSRELAGGHLTQYF
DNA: TGTGCCACCAGCAGGGAACTAGCGGGGGGGCATTTGACCCAGTACTTC

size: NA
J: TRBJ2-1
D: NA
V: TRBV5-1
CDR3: CASSSRGRGTQGEQFF
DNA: TGCGCCAGCAGCTCCCGCGGGCGGGGGACCCAGGGGGAGCAGTTCTTC

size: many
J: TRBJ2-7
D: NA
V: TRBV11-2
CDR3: CASSTTDSSYEQYF
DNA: TGTGCCAGCAGCACAACCGACAGTTCCTACGAGCAGTACTTC